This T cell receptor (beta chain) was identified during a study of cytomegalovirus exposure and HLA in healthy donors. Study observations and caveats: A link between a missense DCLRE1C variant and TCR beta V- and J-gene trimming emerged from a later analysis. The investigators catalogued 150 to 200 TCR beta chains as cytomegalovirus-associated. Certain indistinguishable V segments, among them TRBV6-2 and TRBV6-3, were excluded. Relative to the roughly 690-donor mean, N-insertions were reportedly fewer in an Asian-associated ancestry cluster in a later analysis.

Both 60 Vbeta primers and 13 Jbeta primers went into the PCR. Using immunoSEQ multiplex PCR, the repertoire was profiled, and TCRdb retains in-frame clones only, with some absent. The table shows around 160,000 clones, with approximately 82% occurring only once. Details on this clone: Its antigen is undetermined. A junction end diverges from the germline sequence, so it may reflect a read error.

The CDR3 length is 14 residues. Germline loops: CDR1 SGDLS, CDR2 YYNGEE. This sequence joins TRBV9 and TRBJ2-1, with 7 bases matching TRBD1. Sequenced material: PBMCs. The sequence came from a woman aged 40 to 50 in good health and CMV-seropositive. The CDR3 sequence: CASSVAGTEDERFF. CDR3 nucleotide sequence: TGTGCCAGCAGCGTGGCCGGGACAGAGGATGAGCGGTTCTTC.